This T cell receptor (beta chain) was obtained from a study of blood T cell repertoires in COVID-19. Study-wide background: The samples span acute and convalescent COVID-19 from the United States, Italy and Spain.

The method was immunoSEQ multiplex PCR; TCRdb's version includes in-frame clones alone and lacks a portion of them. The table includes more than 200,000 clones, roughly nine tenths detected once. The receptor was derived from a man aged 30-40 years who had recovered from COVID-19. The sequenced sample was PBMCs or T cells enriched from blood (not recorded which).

Here the CDR3 DNA reads TGTGCCACCAGCAGAGTCGTATTGTCGGGCGGGGAGCTGTTTTTT. It specifies CATSRVVLSGGELFF. The chain combines TRBV15 with TRBJ2-2; D remains ambiguous. The CDR3 length is 15 residues. V was pared by 1 base and J by 7 bases, with 13 bases between. Germline CDR1 LNHNV, CDR2 YYDKDF (reference sequence).